Following are 20 T cell receptor beta chains from one sample sequenced in a study of human T cells and chemical hapten exposure. The authors' total RNA extraction used unfractionated whole blood. Each CDR3 protein is one row after TCRdb ran MiXCR on the 5' RACE reads. The sample holds 95,000 to 120,000 distinct CDR3 sequences, approximately 20% seen once. Every receptor here comes from a human donor in good health.

A few counts support this clonotype. This chain joins TRBV7-9 and TRBJ2-1; D could derive from TRBD1 or TRBD2 (5 bases each). Germline lookup yields CDR1 SEHNR and CDR2 FQNEAQ (reference sequence). The ends were cut back, 3 bases at V and 9 bases at J, with 9 bases in the middle. CDR3 length: 12 residues. The CDR3 loop is CASSFGAGEQFF. In DNA, the CDR3 is TGTGCCAGCAGCTTCGGGGCTGGTGAGCAGTTCTTC.

The CDR3 region is CASSRDSRSNTEAFF. The CDR3 nucleotides read TGTGCCAGCAGCAGGGACAGCCGGTCTAACACTGAAGCTTTCTTT. V gene TRBV14 combines with J gene TRBJ1-1; 7 nucleotides agree with TRBD1. Trimming cost V 5 bases and J 2 bases; bases outside gene matches: 8. The CDR3 extends over 15 amino acids. Germline CDR1 SGHDN, CDR2 FVKESK.

The rearrangement links TRBV20-1 to TRBJ2-7; TRBD2 is a possible D gene (5 bases). Germline assignment: CDR1 DFQATT and CDR2 SNEGSKA (reference sequence). The CDR3 is made up of 17 amino acids. V lost 5 bases, J lost 3 bases, and 26 bases lay in between. The CDR3 nucleotides are TGCAGTGCTCGGCGGGCGAGGGCGGATTTGAGCTTCTACGAGCAGTACTTC. Its protein is CSARRARADLSFYEQYF.

This clonotype was counted only a few times. The rearrangement links TRBV9 to TRBJ2-1; 10 bases agree with TRBD1. The CDR3 is 15 amino acids. V trimming: 2 bases; J trimming: 2 bases; junction bases outside the gene matches: 1. Germline-derived CDR1 and CDR2 are SGDLS and YYNGEE. CDR3 in amino acids: CASSVGQGTYNEQFF. The CDR3 bases are TGTGCCAGCAGCGTGGGACAGGGGACCTACAATGAGCAGTTCTTC. The variable domain in full, completed from reference TRBV9 and TRBJ2-1, reads DSGVTQTPKHLITATGQRVTLRCSPRSGDLSVYWYQQSLDQGLQFLIQYYNGEERAKGNILERFSAQQFPDLHSELNLSSLELGDSALYFCASSVGQGTYNEQFFGPGTRLTVL.

The chain combines TRBV24-1 with TRBJ1-1, with 9 bases aligning to TRBD1. The CDR3 covers 14 residues. CDR1 and CDR2 from the germline V gene are KGHDR and SFDVKD. Germline trimming cut 7 bases from V and 5 bases from J; bases unmatched to any gene: 7. This chain's CDR3 is CATSPGTGWTEAFF. CDR3 nucleotides: TGTGCCACCAGCCCCGGGACAGGGTGGACTGAAGCTTTCTTT.

This clonotype has a handful of counts. The V and J genes are TRBV2 and TRBJ2-4; either TRBD1 or TRBD2 may fit D (5 bases each). This CDR3 comprises 15 residues. Germline loops: CDR1 SNHLY, CDR2 FYNNEI. V gave up 8 bases and J gave up 8 bases, with 22 bases separating them. DNA for the CDR3: TGTGCCAGCGCGAGGGGACCACCTCCTGGGGACATTCAGTACTTC. This sequence encodes CASARGPPPGDIQYF.

This clonotype was observed a few times. This sequence joins TRBV5-1 and TRBJ1-2, with a possible D match to TRBD1 (5 bases). Trimming took off 6 bases at V and 7 bases at J, with 19 bases between the two ends. The CDR3 is 14 residues long. Germline loops: CDR1 SGHRS, CDR2 YFSETQ. The CDR3 is CASNPGTPIGGYTF. CDR3 DNA: TGCGCCAGCAACCCCGGGACTCCAATTGGTGGCTACACCTTC.

This clonotype showed up just a few times. The chain recombines TRBV5-1 with TRBJ2-6; 9 positions agree with TRBD1. J was trimmed by 3 bases and V by 4 bases; bases with no gene match: 8. CDR1 and CDR2 (germline): SGHRS, YFSETQ. This CDR3 spans 17 amino acids. The CDR3 sequence is CASSPGQGSNGANVLTF. The CDR3 region has the DNA TGCGCCAGCAGCCCGGGACAGGGCTCGAATGGGGCCAACGTCCTGACTTTC.

The sample holds a few counts of this clonotype. V is TRBV20-1 and J is TRBJ1-2; D gene unclear. V was clipped by 2 bases and J by 6 bases, with 13 bases between them. The CDR3 length is 13 residues. CDR1 DFQATT and CDR2 SNEGSKA come from the germline V gene (reference sequence). DNA of the CDR3: TGCAGTGCTAGAAACACAGCCTTAGATGGCTACACCTTC. Residues: CSARNTALDGYTF.

The genes are TRBV20-1 and TRBJ2-7; tentatively, D is TRBD1 (6 bases). The CDR3 loop spans 17 amino acids. V shed 3 bases and J shed 1 base, with 22 bases lying between them. Per the germline V gene, CDR1 is DFQATT and CDR2 is SNEGSKA (reference sequence). The CDR3 nucleotides read TGCAGTGCTAGGAGGAAGGTGACAGGAAGTTGTTCCTACGAGCAGTACTTC. Translating it yields CSARRKVTGSCSYEQYF.

This rearrangement joins TRBV13 to TRBJ2-3; D ambiguous. The CDR3 loop spans 14 amino acids. Germline CDR1 is PRHDT and CDR2 is FYEKMQ (reference sequence). Trimming shortened V by 4 bases and J by 3 bases, and 11 bases separated the two germline ends. DNA of the CDR3: TGTGCCAGCAGCTCTCCGTGGTCGACAGATACGCAGTATTTT. This sequence encodes CASSSPWSTDTQYF.

This clonotype was seen more than once but under ten times. The chain couples TRBV28 to TRBJ2-3; 11 nucleotides agree with TRBD2. With 6 bases clipped from V and 6 bases from J, the junction kept 11 bases outside the gene matches. This CDR3 has 16 amino acids. CDR1 and CDR2 from the germline V gene are MDHEN and SYDVKM. This CDR3 reads CASSRHSGRAHDTQYF. Written as DNA, the CDR3 is TGTGCCAGCAGCCGTCATAGCGGGAGGGCCCATGATACGCAGTATTTT.

This clonotype has a single count. CDR3 nucleotide sequence: TGTGCCAGCAGTGGGGGTAGCGGGACGGAAAACATTCAGTACTTC. The encoded protein is CASSGGSGTENIQYF. This rearrangement joins TRBV28 to TRBJ2-4; TRBD2 aligns across 8 bases. Per germline, CDR1 MDHEN and CDR2 SYDVKM. The CDR3 extends over 15 amino acids. V lost 5 bases, J lost 5 bases, and 8 bases stayed unmatched.

V gene TRBV6-5 combines with J gene TRBJ1-2; 7 bases are a match to TRBD1. The germline CDR1 and CDR2 sequences are MNHEY and SVGAGI. The CDR3 length is 15 residues. The junction had 10 bases not matched to a gene; V was cut back by 5 bases and J by 4 bases. The CDR3 loop reads CASSTSPGGTYGYTF. DNA for the CDR3: TGTGCCAGCAGTACTTCCCCAGGGGGGACCTATGGCTACACCTTC.

The chain has TRBV29-1 and TRBJ2-7; TRBD2 matches at 12 bases. Unmatched junction bases numbered 12, after V lost 6 bases and J lost 0 bases. Germline V gene sequence: CDR1 SQVTM, CDR2 ANQGSEA. This CDR3 spans 17 amino acids. For the CDR3, the DNA is TGCAGCGTCCCCAAGACTAGCGGGAGAGAAGCCTCCTACGAGCAGTACTTC. This encodes CSVPKTSGREASYEQYF.

This clonotype has a count of ten or more. The genes are TRBV28 and TRBJ1-2, with D perhaps TRBD1 (5 bases). Germline V CDR1 and CDR2: MDHEN, SYDVKM. This CDR3 spans 14 amino acids. V was pared by 6 bases and J by 5 bases, with 16 bases between. The CDR3 region has the DNA TGTGCCAGCAGCCTTTTGGGGACGGAGTATGGCTACACCTTC. Translated, it gives CASSLLGTEYGYTF.

The chain couples TRBV2 to TRBJ1-1; 10 bases map to TRBD1. The CDR3 loop spans 14 amino acids. Trimming cost V 8 bases and J 5 bases; bases outside gene matches: 8. Looked up from germline, CDR1 is SNHLY and CDR2 is FYNNEI. CDR3 region: CASLPGQGRTEAFF. In DNA form, the CDR3 reads TGTGCCAGCCTACCGGGACAGGGGCGGACTGAAGCTTTCTTT.

This sequence joins TRBV30 and TRBJ2-6; 11 bases map to TRBD1. This CDR3 spans 17 amino acids. The germline CDR1 and CDR2 sequences are GTSNPN and SVGIG (reference sequence). V gave up 5 bases and J gave up 2 bases; unmatched junction bases: 8. The CDR3: CAWSPGTGGTGANVLTF. The CDR3 DNA sequence: TGTGCCTGGTCTCCCGGGACAGGGGGAACTGGGGCCAACGTCCTGACTTTC.

This rearrangement joins TRBV6-1 to TRBJ2-3, with D perhaps matching TRBD1 (6 bases). Trimming left V 4 bases short and J 0 bases short, with 11 bases between. The CDR3 consists of 15 residues. Germline CDR1 MNHNS, CDR2 SASEGT. The CDR3 protein is CASSAWTESTDTQYF. CDR3 nucleotide sequence: TGTGCCAGCAGTGCCTGGACAGAAAGCACAGATACGCAGTATTTT.

This clonotype was recorded a few times. This rearrangement joins TRBV5-5 to TRBJ2-5; 8 bases are shared with TRBD1. The CDR3 is 15 amino acids. V gave up 3 bases and J gave up 1 base; unmatched junction bases: 5. The germline V gene encodes CDR1 SGHKS and CDR2 YYEKEE (reference sequence). Here the CDR3 reads CASSSPGTGQETQYF. In DNA form, the CDR3 reads TGTGCCAGCAGCTCGCCGGGGACAGGCCAAGAGACCCAGTACTTC.